This T cell receptor (beta chain) comes out of a study of molecular identifiers for immune sequencing clone quantification. Overall study results and limits: The sizes of highly expanded clones could be underestimated when identical TCR molecules share a barcode. Clonotypes surpassing 20 RNA copies contained over 99% of effector molecules, versus under 1% in naive cells. Reports indicate spiked Jurkat TCR RNA from one cell could be found among 1 million or so naive cells.

This CDR3 has 17 amino acids. V lost 5 bases and J lost 0; bases outside the gene matches: 6. Comment on this clonotype: Its target is not known.

As CD8+CD4-CCR7+CD45RA+ cells, naive CD8 T cells were sorted. One entry per CDR3 protein results from TCRdb running MiXCR on the PCR reads. This table holds approximately 36,000 distinct CDR3 sequences, around a sixth found once. Material: naive CD8+ T cells from blood, with Jurkat cell RNA spiked in. The subset was: FACS-sorted CD8+CD4-CCR7+CD45RA+ naive T cells. The V and J genes are TRBV12-3 or TRBV12-4 and TRBJ2-1, with 11 bases matching TRBD2. This clonotype was obtained from a human donor in good health. Some libraries in this study had Jurkat cell RNA spiked in. The CDR3 is CASSGLAGGPSYNEQFF. CDR3 sequence (DNA): TGTGCCAGCAGTGGGCTAGCGGGAGGCCCCTCCTACAATGAGCAGTTCTTC.